These 18 T cell receptor beta chains came from one sample sequenced in a study of blood T cell repertoires in COVID-19. Libraries were prepared by immunoSEQ multiplex PCR; TCRdb keeps only in-frame clonotypes and omits some of them. The table records around 80,000 clones, more than 65% of them present only once. The source material was peripheral blood. All receptors come from a man at least 80 years old with acute or convalescent COVID-19.

This clone appeared many times. This chain links TRBV13 with TRBJ2-3; D not certain. CDR3 length: 14 residues. Deletions cut 5 bases from V and 2 bases from J, with 11 bases between. CDR1 is PRHDT and CDR2 is FYEKMQ in the germline V gene (reference sequence). This CDR3 reads CASSQKQATDTQYF. The CDR3 DNA follows: TGTGCCAGCAGCCAGAAGCAGGCCACAGATACGCAGTATTTT.

The count of this clone is one. The V and J genes are TRBV7-2 and TRBJ2-7, with D hard to call. Between the trimmed V and J ends, which lost 4 bases and 7 bases, there was a span of 17 bases. The germline gives CDR1 SGHTA, CDR2 FQGNSA. The CDR3 has 14 residues. The chain's CDR3 is CASSSRPAALEQYF. The CDR3 region has the DNA TGTGCCAGCAGCTCCCGCCCGGCGGCACTGGAGCAGTACTTC.

V gene TRBV11-1 combines with J gene TRBJ2-1; TRBD1 matches at 10 bases. V lost 5 bases, J lost 5 bases, and 6 bases stayed unmatched. This CDR3 is 15 amino acids long. Germline V gives CDR1 SGHAT, CDR2 FQDESV (reference sequence). The CDR3 DNA sequence: TGTGCCAGCAGCCCGGGACAGGGGAGGAACAATGAGCAGTTCTTC. Its translation is CASSPGQGRNNEQFF.

The chain carries TRBV2 and TRBJ1-6; TRBD1 agrees at 8 bases. With 5 bases clipped from V and 9 bases from J, the junction kept 6 bases outside the gene matches. This CDR3 is 14 amino acids long. The germline gives CDR1 SNHLY, CDR2 FYNNEI. The CDR3 spells CASSPDRGISPLHF. In DNA form, the CDR3 reads TGTGCCAGCAGTCCAGACAGGGGAATTTCACCCCTCCACTTT.

V usage is TRBV18 and J usage is TRBJ2-1; 9 bases align to TRBD2. This CDR3 has 15 amino acids. V lost 2 bases and J lost 6; bases outside the gene matches: 5. Germline CDR1 reads KGHSH; CDR2 reads LQKENI. The CDR3 DNA reads as TGTGCCAGCTCACCAGCTAGCGGGGCCTCCAATGAGCAGTTCTTC. Its protein is CASSPASGASNEQFF.

The chain employs TRBV10-2 and TRBJ1-4; 8 bases fit TRBD1. Germline CDR1 and CDR2: WSHSY and SAAADI. The length of the CDR3 is 14 residues. Losses at the gene ends were 6 bases for V and 8 bases for J; bases not matched to a gene: 8. The CDR3 loop reads CASRDQGAGEKLFF. For the CDR3, the DNA is TGCGCCAGCAGGGACCAGGGGGCTGGAGAAAAACTGTTTTTT.

The V call is TRBV30, the J call TRBJ1-2; D might be TRBD1 (6 bases). V was cut by 2 bases and J by 8 bases, with 12 bases left in between. This CDR3 has 12 residues. In germline, CDR1 is GTSNPN, CDR2 SVGIG (reference sequence). CDR3 sequence (DNA): TGTGCCTGGAGTAGTGGGGGCGGAGGCTACACCTTC. Protein sequence: CAWSSGGGGYTF.

This clone was recorded once. The chain uses TRBV7-2 and TRBJ2-3, with 7 nucleotides matching TRBD1. Unmatched junction bases numbered 11, after V lost 4 bases and J lost 1 base. CDR3 length: 17 amino acids. Germline V gives CDR1 SGHTA, CDR2 FQGNSA. The CDR3, as DNA: TGTGCCAGCAGCTCCAGGGGCAAGGGGGCTCGCACAGATACGCAGTATTTT. It encodes CASSSRGKGARTDTQYF. The whole variable domain, filled in from reference TRBV7-2 and TRBJ2-3, reads GAGVSQSPSNKVTEKGKDVELRCDPISGHTALYWYRQSLGQGLEFLIYFQGNSAPDKSGLPSDRFSAERTGGSVSTLTIQRTQQEDSAVYLCASSSRGKGARTDTQYFGPGTRLTVL.

The V call is TRBV7-3, the J call TRBJ2-7; 8 bases are shared with TRBD2. The CDR3 loop spans 15 amino acids. After removal of 0 bases from V and 4 bases from J, the junction contained 5 bases not matched to a gene. Germline V lookup: CDR1 SGHTA, CDR2 FQGTGA. The CDR3 DNA is TGTGCCAGCAGCTTAACTAGCGGGACTTCTTACGAGCAGTACTTC. This translates into CASSLTSGTSYEQYF.

This clone has just one count. Here the CDR3 reads CASSTGYGGNQPQHF. CDR3 DNA sequence: TGTGCCAGCAGTACAGGGTATGGGGGCAATCAGCCCCAGCATTTT. This sequence joins TRBV6-5 and TRBJ1-5; D possibly corresponds to TRBD1 (6 bases). This CDR3 spans 15 amino acids. CDR1 and CDR2 (germline): MNHEY, SVGAGI. With 5 bases removed from V and 2 bases from J, the gap between germline ends came to 13 bases.

V and J are TRBV27 and TRBJ2-5; D might be TRBD1 (5 bases). The CDR3 extends over 13 amino acids. Germline lookup yields CDR1 MNHEY and CDR2 SMNVEV (reference sequence). Trimming left V 6 bases short and J 5 bases short, with 13 bases between. CDR3 sequence: CASRGSGPETQYF. The CDR3 region has the DNA TGTGCCAGCAGAGGGTCAGGGCCGGAGACCCAGTACTTC.

This chain joins TRBV5-4 and TRBJ1-1; tentative D call: TRBD1 (6 bases). CDR3 size: 17 residues. Germline assignment: CDR1 SGHNT and CDR2 YYREEE (reference sequence). The ends were cut back, 0 bases at V and 6 bases at J, with 21 bases in the middle. This chain's CDR3 is CASSLGAQRQVPSEAFF. The CDR3 nucleotides are TGTGCCAGCAGCTTGGGGGCCCAACGACAGGTTCCTTCTGAAGCTTTCTTT.

The chain has TRBV6-6 and TRBJ2-2; weak D call: TRBD2 (6 bases). CDR1 is MNHNY, CDR2 SVGAGI, per germline (reference sequence). The CDR3 is 12 residues long. Trimming shortened V by 6 bases and J by 13 bases, and 15 bases separated the two germline ends. CDR3 loop: CASRNGGIRLFF. The DNA of the CDR3 is TGTGCCAGCAGAAATGGGGGGATAAGGCTGTTTTTT.

The V call is TRBV7-8, the J call TRBJ1-1; D is unclear. The CDR3 runs to 14 residues. Trimming pared 5 bases from V and 2 bases from J, leaving 12 bases between. Germline CDR1 reads SGHVS; CDR2 reads FQNEAQ. Here the CDR3 reads CASSLEGINTEAFF. Here the CDR3 DNA reads TGTGCCAGCAGCCTCGAGGGAATCAACACTGAAGCTTTCTTT.

In its sample, this clone was seen a few times. This sequence joins TRBV19 and TRBJ2-6; unclear D gene. This CDR3 is 15 amino acids long. V lost 7 bases to trimming and J lost 0 bases, with 10 bases between them. CDR1 and CDR2 from the germline V gene are LNHDA and SQIVND (reference sequence). The chain's CDR3 is CASNLYGSGANVLTF. CDR3 DNA sequence: TGTGCCAGTAATTTATACGGCTCTGGGGCCAACGTCCTGACTTTC.

The chain links TRBV9 to TRBJ2-1; D may be TRBD1 (5 bases). Germline values: CDR1 SGDLS, CDR2 YYNGEE. V was pared by 4 bases and J by 6 bases, with 11 bases between. The length of the CDR3 is 13 residues. CDR3 amino acids: CASSRTQGNEQFF. CDR3 nucleotide sequence: TGTGCCAGCAGCCGGACCCAGGGCAATGAGCAGTTCTTC.

V usage is TRBV30 and J usage is TRBJ2-5, with TRBD2 matching over 10 bases. CDR3 length equals 14 residues. Losses at the gene ends were 0 bases for V and 5 bases for J; bases not matched to a gene: 3. The germline gives CDR1 GTSNPN, CDR2 SVGIG (reference sequence). CDR3 residues: CAWSVTSGAETQYF. The DNA of the CDR3 is TGTGCCTGGAGTGTTACTAGCGGGGCGGAGACCCAGTACTTC.

The chain has TRBV9 and TRBJ1-1, with a possible D match to TRBD1 (5 bases). Germline assignment: CDR1 SGDLS and CDR2 YYNGEE. The CDR3 runs to 15 residues. V was shortened by 5 bases and J by 1 base, with 15 bases between the two germline ends. The CDR3 here is CASSDGHPENTEAFF. The DNA for the CDR3 is TGTGCCAGCAGTGACGGACATCCTGAGAACACTGAAGCTTTCTTT.